Presented here are 21 T cell receptor beta chains from one specimen sequenced in a study of blood T cells in healthy people across ages. A sample-barcoded 5' primer and a J-beta primer mix were used in a second PCR of about 7 to 12 cycles. From the 5' RACE reads, TCRdb called clonotypes with MiXCR, one entry per CDR3 protein. The repertoire holds hundreds of thousands of distinct CDR3 sequences, with around 21% as singletons. Sequenced input: blood. The source of these receptors is an older man in good health.

This clonotype was found a few times. The chain carries TRBV6-2 or TRBV6-3 and TRBJ2-5; D gene ambiguous. The assigned J gene may be wrong: the sequence end matches TRBJ2-7 better. The CDR3 is 13 residues long. Germline V gene lookup returns CDR1 MNHEY and CDR2 SVGEGT. CDR3 region: CASTPTPLGEQYF. The CDR3 DNA sequence: TGTGCCAGCACTCCGACCCCTCTGGGCGAGCAGTACTTC.

This sequence joins TRBV20-1 and TRBJ2-3; D may be TRBD1 or TRBD2 (6 bases each). Germline CDR1 reads DFQATT; CDR2 reads SNEGSKA (reference sequence). With 0 bases removed from V and 2 bases from J, the gap between germline ends came to 15 bases. This CDR3 has 16 amino acids. The CDR3 region has the DNA TGCAGTGCTAGAGATCCTGGGGGGCGCATCACAGATACGCAGTATTTT. Translating it yields CSARDPGGRITDTQYF.

This clonotype has only a few counts. The chain couples TRBV6-2 or TRBV6-3 to TRBJ2-1; 10 nucleotides agree with TRBD2. The germline V gene has CDR1 MNHEY and CDR2 SVGEGT. The CDR3 is 19 residues long. Trimming at V came to 2 bases and at J to 0 bases, leaving 10 bases not matched to a gene. The CDR3, as DNA: TGTGCCAGCAGTTACCACCCAGCGGGGGGGATGAGCTCCTACAATGAGCAGTTCTTC. It specifies CASSYHPAGGMSSYNEQFF.

This clonotype has ten or more counts. The chain uses TRBV6-4 and TRBJ1-1, with TRBD1 identical over 7 bases. The length of the CDR3 is 13 residues. V was clipped by 6 bases and J by 5 bases; unmatched bases: 6. From germline, CDR1 is MRHNA and CDR2 SNTAGT. The CDR3 bases are TGTGCCAGCAGAGGGGGCGCAGGAACTGAAGCTTTCTTT. Encoded protein: CASRGGAGTEAFF.

This clonotype was seen a few times. The chain couples TRBV7-8 to TRBJ2-7; TRBD2 matches 12 bases. The ends lost 4 bases at V and 2 bases at J; junction bases unmatched: 9. The CDR3 covers 17 residues. Looked up from germline, CDR1 is SGHVS and CDR2 is FQNEAQ. CDR3 nucleotides: TGTGCCAGCAGCTCTAAGAGGACTAGCGGGACCACCTACGAGCAGTACTTC. This gives the protein CASSSKRTSGTTYEQYF.

The table lists this clonotype with a few counts. J is TRBJ2-1 and V is TRBV12-3 or TRBV12-4; 8 bases are shared with TRBD1. V gave up 6 bases and J gave up 5 bases; unmatched junction bases: 6. CDR3 size: 14 residues. CDR3 nucleotide sequence: TGTGCCAGCAGCAAGACAGGGGACAACAATGAGCAGTTCTTC. It is translated as CASSKTGDNNEQFF.

This chain connects TRBV6-1 to TRBJ2-5, with D maybe TRBD1 (7 bases). This CDR3 comprises 15 residues. Trimming removed 0 bases at V and 3 bases at J, with 11 bases between. Germline V gene lookup returns CDR1 MNHNS and CDR2 SASEGT. Here the CDR3 reads CASSEASGGKETQYF. DNA for the CDR3: TGTGCCAGCAGTGAAGCCTCAGGGGGGAAAGAGACCCAGTACTTC.

This clonotype has just a few counts. J is TRBJ1-2 and V is TRBV28; TRBD1 matches 7 bases. The germline gives CDR1 MDHEN, CDR2 SYDVKM. The V and J ends lost 9 bases and 7 bases, in that order; junction bases with no gene match: 8. The CDR3 is 12 residues long. For the CDR3, the DNA is TGTGCCAGTAACACAGGGGCAATTGGCTACACCTTC. Translated, it gives CASNTGAIGYTF.

The chain is built from TRBV6-5 and TRBJ1-2, with 7 bases fitting TRBD1. The CDR3 is 16 amino acids. With V trimmed by 3 bases and J by 5 bases, 12 bases remained unmatched. CDR1 is MNHEY and CDR2 is SVGAGI in the germline V gene. CDR3 DNA sequence: TGTGCCAGCAGTTATAGTTGGCGTGGGACAGAATATGGCTACACCTTC. It translates to CASSYSWRGTEYGYTF.

This clonotype was seen a handful of times. CDR3 loop: CASSPGGGGPYGYTF. The CDR3 bases are TGTGCCAGCAGCCCCGGGGGAGGGGGCCCCTATGGCTACACCTTC. The J gene is TRBJ1-2, the V gene TRBV7-3, with 7 nucleotides matching TRBD1. Losses at the gene ends were 5 bases for V and 4 bases for J; bases not matched to a gene: 10. Germline CDR1 and CDR2: SGHTA and FQGTGA. The CDR3 totals 15 residues.

This clonotype was picked up a small number of times. This rearrangement joins TRBV7-9 to TRBJ2-5, with TRBD2 as a possible D gene (7 bases). The better agreement between TRBJ2-7 and the DNA end casts doubt on the J call. Germline V gives CDR1 SEHNR, CDR2 FQNEAQ (reference sequence). This CDR3 region has 14 residues. CDR3 bases: TGTGCCAGCTCGGGGGGACACCAAGCCTACGAGCAGTACTTC. The encoded protein is CASSGGHQAYEQYF.

The gene calls are TRBV20-1 and TRBJ2-5; TRBD2 matches at 8 bases. The CDR3 spans 15 residues. Germline-derived CDR1 and CDR2 are DFQATT and SNEGSKA (reference sequence). The ends lost 6 bases at V and 5 bases at J; junction bases unmatched: 14. CDR3: CSAAPRGGRRETQYF. For the CDR3, the DNA is TGCAGTGCCGCCCCCCGCGGGGGGCGTAGGGAGACCCAGTACTTC.

This clonotype has a handful of counts. J is TRBJ2-1 and V is TRBV5-1; TRBD2 might be the D (6 bases). CDR3 length: 15 residues. V shed 1 base and J shed 3 bases, with 11 bases lying between them. The germline V gene has CDR1 SGHRS and CDR2 YFSETQ. The chain's CDR3 is CASSLLLALYNEQFF. CDR3 coding DNA: TGCGCCAGCAGCTTGCTACTAGCTCTCTACAATGAGCAGTTCTTC.

The genes are TRBV27 and TRBJ2-3, with 11 positions matching TRBD2. Germline CDR1 reads MNHEY; CDR2 reads SMNVEV (reference sequence). The CDR3 length is 18 residues. V was clipped by 5 bases and J by 4 bases; unmatched bases: 14. This CDR3 reads CASSLPGIAGGPADTQYF. CDR3 coding DNA: TGTGCCAGCAGTCTCCCGGGGATAGCGGGAGGGCCCGCAGATACGCAGTATTTT.

V is TRBV5-1 and J is TRBJ2-5; TRBD2 matches at 7 bases. The closer fit of TRBJ2-7 to the DNA end suggests the J call may be wrong. CDR1 is SGHRS and CDR2 is YFSETQ in the germline V gene. This CDR3 is 14 amino acids long. CDR3 residues: CASSLLAGEAEQYF. The CDR3 DNA reads as TGCGCCAGCAGCTTGCTTGCGGGAGAGGCCGAGCAGTACTTC.

The chain employs TRBV5-1 and TRBJ2-2; D perhaps matches TRBD1 (6 bases). The CDR3 runs 16 residues. Germline assignment: CDR1 SGHRS and CDR2 YFSETQ. V dropped 4 bases and J dropped 7 bases, with 20 bases sitting between them. The CDR3 coding sequence is TGCGCCAGCAGCAAGAGACAGGCGCTGCCCCTCGGGGAGCTGTTTTTT. It encodes CASSKRQALPLGELFF.

This clonotype was seen more than once but under ten times. The rearrangement links TRBV5-1 to TRBJ2-1; maybe TRBD1 (5 bases). Trimming took 4 bases from V and 2 from J, leaving 13 bases between them. This CDR3 region has 15 residues. Per the germline V gene, CDR1 is SGHRS and CDR2 is YFSETQ. The CDR3 DNA sequence: TGCGCCAGCAGCGGAGACAGCCCTACCTACAATGAGCAGTTCTTC. The encoded protein is CASSGDSPTYNEQFF.

In its sample, this clonotype was seen a few times. The chain uses TRBV6-5 and TRBJ1-4; D remains ambiguous. The CDR3 loop spans 17 amino acids. CDR1 MNHEY and CDR2 SVGAGI come from the germline V gene. Trimming removed 3 bases from V and 2 bases from J, with 16 bases in between. CDR3 nucleotide sequence: TGTGCCAGCAGTTATTCAGCCTGGGGAGGGACTAATGAAAAACTGTTTTTT. This encodes CASSYSAWGGTNEKLFF.

The chain joins TRBV20-1 to TRBJ2-3; D is perhaps TRBD1 (7 bases). This CDR3 spans 14 amino acids. CDR1 and CDR2 from the germline V gene are DFQATT and SNEGSKA (reference sequence). V was clipped by 6 bases and J by 3 bases, with 16 bases between them. CDR3 protein: CSARTGAGTDTQYF. CDR3 DNA sequence: TGCAGTGCGAGAACAGGGGCGGGGACAGATACGCAGTATTTT.

This clonotype came up a few times. The V call is TRBV27, the J call TRBJ2-5, with D hard to call. In germline, CDR1 is MNHEY, CDR2 SMNVEV (reference sequence). Between the trimmed V and J ends, which lost 4 bases and 0 bases, there was a span of 6 bases. The CDR3 runs 13 residues. The CDR3 reads CASSSTYQETQYF. The CDR3 region has the DNA TGTGCCAGCAGTTCTACGTACCAAGAGACCCAGTACTTC.

This clonotype has at least ten counts. The chain employs TRBV13 and TRBJ2-7; 8 nucleotides agree with TRBD1. CDR1 is PRHDT and CDR2 is FYEKMQ in the germline V gene (reference sequence). The ends lost 4 bases at V and 5 bases at J; junction bases unmatched: 7. This CDR3 is built from 14 residues. The CDR3 DNA reads TGTGCCAGCAGCTCCCGGGACAGGTCCCACGAGCAGTACTTC. It codes for CASSSRDRSHEQYF.